This TCR beta chain was captured in a study of vaccination effects on CD4 cells after COVID-19. Study-level background: Samples gathered post-vaccine arrived a median of 72 days past the second dose.

As concerns this clone: Its specificity is unknown.

Expansion of antigen-specific CD4+ T cells with viral peptide pools was carried out by the ViraFEST assay before sequencing. It was after approximately 11 days of culture that CD4+ T cells were isolated. All study participants received two doses of BNT162b2 or mRNA-1273 vaccine. For each well, over 1.5 million PBMC were cultured with around 10 IU/ml IL-2 and around 9.1 ug/ml peptides. Findings of the study overall: The study found marked clonal contraction of infection- and vaccine-induced clones late after vaccination.

Generated by immunoSEQ multiplex PCR, the TCRdb table keeps only in-frame clones and is missing some. The data contain fewer than 25,000 clones, roughly 72% of them singletons. V was pared by 9 bases and J by 1 base, with 2 bases of the junction left unmatched. Germline lookup yields CDR1 MNHEY and CDR2 SVGAGI. This CDR3 is built from 12 residues. This sequence joins TRBV6-5 and TRBJ2-7; TRBD1 agrees at 8 bases. The sequence was collected from a human donor who received a COVID-19 vaccine. Material: CD4+ T cells from PBMCs cultured with HCoV-NL63 spike peptides, obtained after COVID-19 vaccination. The CDR3 region is CASGTGSYEQYF. CDR3 DNA: TGTGCCAGTGGGACAGGTTCCTACGAGCAGTACTTC.